Listed here are 17 T cell receptor beta chains from one sample, sequenced in a study of blood T cell repertoires in COVID-19. Repertoires were generated with immunoSEQ multiplex PCR, while TCRdb's copy carries only in-frame clones and drops some. The sample yields around 200,000 clones, 80% to 90% seen once. Source material: peripheral blood. The receptors come from a middle-aged man with active or convalescent COVID-19.

The chain is built from TRBV11-2 and TRBJ1-6; D uncertain. The V gene lost 1 base and the J gene lost 4 bases, with 8 bases spanning the gap. The CDR3 is 15 amino acids. CDR1 SGHAT and CDR2 FQNNGV come from the germline V gene. In DNA form, the CDR3 reads TGTGCCAGCAGCTTAGCCGACACGTATAATTCACCCCTCCACTTT. Translating it yields CASSLADTYNSPLHF.

A single count supports this clone. The rearrangement joins TRBV6-2 or TRBV6-3 to TRBJ1-1, with 8 positions matching TRBD1. This CDR3 contains 15 residues. V trimming: 2 bases; J trimming: 1 base; junction bases outside the gene matches: 3. The germline gives CDR1 MNHEY, CDR2 SVGEGT. In DNA form, the CDR3 reads TGTGCCAGCAGTTACCCGGGACAGGCGAACACTGAAGCTTTCTTT. This sequence encodes CASSYPGQANTEAFF.

The chain employs TRBV6-1 and TRBJ1-5; 10 nucleotides line up with TRBD1. Germline values: CDR1 MNHNS, CDR2 SASEGT. The CDR3 runs to 16 residues. After removal of 2 bases from V and 6 bases from J, the junction contained 7 bases not matched to a gene. Written as DNA, the CDR3 is TGTGCCAGCAGTGAAAGGGGGACAGGGGTGGGTCAGCCCCAGCATTTT. Residues: CASSERGTGVGQPQHF.

The genes are TRBV18 and TRBJ1-1, with D perhaps TRBD1 (6 bases). Trimming cost V 2 bases and J 6 bases, with 16 bases left between them. Germline CDR1 and CDR2: KGHSH and LQKENI. The CDR3 is 15 residues long. In nucleotides, the CDR3 is TGTGCCAGCTCACCAGCCGGGGGGCGAGTCGCTGAAGCTTTCTTT. The encoded protein is CASSPAGGRVAEAFF. Full variable domain (outside the CDR3, taken from reference TRBV18 and TRBJ1-1): NAGVMQNPRHLVRRRGQEARLRCSPMKGHSHVYWYRQLPEEGLKFMVYLQKENIIDESGMPKERFSAEFPKEGPSILRIQQVVRGDSAAYFCASSPAGGRVAEAFFGQGTRLTVV.

This chain links TRBV7-9 with TRBJ2-3; the D is unclear. Deletions cut 5 bases from V and 0 bases from J, with 12 bases between. Germline CDR1 reads SEHNR; CDR2 reads FQNEAQ (reference sequence). The CDR3 length is 15 residues. CDR3 bases: TGTGCCAGCAGCCCTCCCACACTAAGCACAGATACGCAGTATTTT. It is translated as CASSPPTLSTDTQYF.

The chain links TRBV11-2 to TRBJ1-2; 7 positions agree with TRBD1. This CDR3 contains 15 residues. Germline CDR1 SGHAT, CDR2 FQNNGV. J gave up 8 bases and V 0 bases, and 9 bases lay outside the gene matches. The CDR3 region has the DNA TGTGCCAGCAGCTTAGACCTACAACAGGGGAACGGCTACACCTTC. Residues: CASSLDLQQGNGYTF.

V usage is TRBV27 and J usage is TRBJ2-7; D possibly corresponds to TRBD1 (7 bases). Trimming shortened V by 5 bases and J by 3 bases, and 11 bases separated the two germline ends. The CDR3 loop spans 13 amino acids. Germline lookup yields CDR1 MNHEY and CDR2 SMNVEV (reference sequence). The CDR3 loop reads CASSAGTDYEQYF. The CDR3 bases are TGTGCCAGCAGTGCGGGGACAGACTACGAGCAGTACTTC.

V is TRBV7-9 and J is TRBJ1-3, with a weak D call TRBD1 (5 bases). The V end lost 1 base, the J end lost 7 bases, and 8 bases lay between the germline ends. The CDR3 runs to 13 residues. Germline CDR1 SEHNR, CDR2 FQNEAQ (reference sequence). As DNA, the CDR3 is TGTGCCAGCAGCTTAGAGGCAGGGAACACCATATATTTT. The encoded protein is CASSLEAGNTIYF.

The V call is TRBV16, the J call TRBJ1-1; D is uncertain. Trimming left V 2 bases short and J 7 bases short, with 8 bases between. This CDR3 spans 12 amino acids. Germline V gene data show CDR1 as KGHSY and CDR2 as FQNENV. Here the CDR3 reads CASSQLGVEAFF. DNA for the CDR3: TGTGCCAGCAGCCAACTCGGGGTTGAAGCTTTCTTT.

The chain couples TRBV30 to TRBJ2-7; 8 nucleotides agree with TRBD2. The CDR3 has 15 residues. Germline CDR1 reads GTSNPN; CDR2 reads SVGIG (reference sequence). After removal of 1 base from V and 0 bases from J, the junction contained 5 bases not matched to a gene. The CDR3 coding sequence is TGTGCCTGGAGTGGAGCGGGGGCGGGCTCCTACGAGCAGTACTTC. This gives the protein CAWSGAGAGSYEQYF.

The rearrangement uses TRBV30 and TRBJ1-5; TRBD1 agrees at 7 bases. The ends lost 5 bases at V and 3 bases at J; junction bases unmatched: 7. The germline V gene encodes CDR1 GTSNPN and CDR2 SVGIG (reference sequence). The CDR3 extends over 14 amino acids. The CDR3 region has the DNA TGTGCCTGGCAACAGACAGGGTTCAATCAGCCCCAGCATTTT. Translation: CAWQQTGFNQPQHF.

The V gene is TRBV10-1, the J gene TRBJ1-5; D is unresolved. This CDR3 contains 15 residues. Germline loops: CDR1 WNHNN, CDR2 SYGVQD (reference sequence). V was shortened by 0 bases and J by 2 bases, with 8 bases between the two germline ends. The CDR3 reads CASSESCVGNQPQHF. The CDR3 nucleotides read TGCGCCAGCAGTGAGTCCTGCGTGGGCAATCAGCCCCAGCATTTT.

The chain carries TRBV5-8 and TRBJ1-5; tentatively, D is TRBD1 (6 bases). CDR3 length equals 17 residues. V shed 4 bases and J shed 6 bases, with 23 bases lying between them. The germline CDR1 and CDR2 sequences are SGHTS and YDEGEE. This CDR3 is CASSRVPGQIKSQPQHF. Written as DNA, the CDR3 is TGTGCCAGCAGCCGGGTCCCGGGACAAATTAAGAGTCAGCCCCAGCATTTT.

The V gene is TRBV5-8, the J gene TRBJ2-1, with 11 bases fitting TRBD2. Germline assignment: CDR1 SGHTS and CDR2 YDEGEE. This CDR3 region has 16 residues. V dropped 0 bases and J dropped 5; count of bases not matched to a gene: 4. As DNA, the CDR3 is TGTGCCAGCAGCTTGGTCACTAGCGGGGGTAACAATGAGCAGTTCTTC. Translated, it gives CASSLVTSGGNNEQFF.

A few counts support this clone. The CDR3 DNA reads TGTGCCAGCAGCTTGCCGGACAGGGGGCACTACGAGCAGTACTTC. It encodes CASSLPDRGHYEQYF. The chain has TRBV7-2 and TRBJ2-7, with 11 bases matching TRBD1. Germline trimming cut 3 bases from V and 3 bases from J; bases unmatched to any gene: 4. CDR3 length equals 15 residues. The germline gives CDR1 SGHTA, CDR2 FQGNSA.

The chain is built from TRBV29-1 and TRBJ2-7; D is perhaps TRBD1 (5 bases). CDR1 and CDR2 from the germline V gene are SQVTM and ANQGSEA. The V end lost 2 bases, the J end lost 0 bases, and 8 bases lay between the germline ends. The CDR3 sequence is 13 residues long. CDR3 in DNA: TGCAGCGTTGAATCCGACAGCTCCTACGAGCAGTACTTC. Translation gives CSVESDSSYEQYF.

This clone appeared a single time. The chain's CDR3 is CASSLDGTRPETEAFF. The DNA for the CDR3 is TGTGCCAGCAGCTTAGACGGGACAAGGCCAGAAACTGAAGCTTTCTTT. The chain has TRBV11-3 and TRBJ1-1; TRBD1 might be the D (6 bases). This CDR3 region has 16 residues. The V end lost 0 bases, the J end lost 5 bases, and 16 bases lay between the germline ends. Germline CDR1 is SGHNT and CDR2 is YENEEA.